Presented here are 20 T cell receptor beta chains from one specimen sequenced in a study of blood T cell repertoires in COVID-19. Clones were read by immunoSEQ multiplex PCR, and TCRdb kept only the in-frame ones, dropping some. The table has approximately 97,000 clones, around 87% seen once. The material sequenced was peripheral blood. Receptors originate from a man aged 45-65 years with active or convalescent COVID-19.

The CDR3 DNA is TGCGCCAGCAGCTTGGGACAGGGGGGAAGCGAGCAGTACTTC. It encodes CASSLGQGGSEQYF. The chain uses TRBV5-1 and TRBJ2-7; 9 bases are a match to TRBD1. Per the germline V gene, CDR1 is SGHRS and CDR2 is YFSETQ. The CDR3 loop spans 14 amino acids. The junction had 4 bases not matched to a gene; V was cut back by 0 bases and J by 6 bases.

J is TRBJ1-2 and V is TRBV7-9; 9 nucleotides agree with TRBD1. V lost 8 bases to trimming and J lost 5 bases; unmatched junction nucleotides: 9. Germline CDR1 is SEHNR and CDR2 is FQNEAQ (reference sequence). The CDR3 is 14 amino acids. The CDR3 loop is CASQQGAYDYGYTF. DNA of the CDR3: TGTGCCAGCCAACAGGGGGCTTACGATTATGGCTACACCTTC.

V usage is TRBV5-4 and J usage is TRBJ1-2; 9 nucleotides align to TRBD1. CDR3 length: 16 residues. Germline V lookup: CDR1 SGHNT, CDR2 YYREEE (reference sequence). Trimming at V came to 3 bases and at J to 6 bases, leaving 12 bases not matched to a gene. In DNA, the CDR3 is TGTGCCAGCAGCTCTACCGCCGGGACAGGGAAGGATGGCTACACCTTC. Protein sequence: CASSSTAGTGKDGYTF.

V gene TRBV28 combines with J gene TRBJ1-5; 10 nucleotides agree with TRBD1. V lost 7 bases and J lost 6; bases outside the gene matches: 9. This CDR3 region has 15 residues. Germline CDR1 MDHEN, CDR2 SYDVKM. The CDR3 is CASTPGTGESQPQHF. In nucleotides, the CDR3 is TGTGCCAGCACCCCCGGGACAGGGGAAAGTCAGCCCCAGCATTTT.

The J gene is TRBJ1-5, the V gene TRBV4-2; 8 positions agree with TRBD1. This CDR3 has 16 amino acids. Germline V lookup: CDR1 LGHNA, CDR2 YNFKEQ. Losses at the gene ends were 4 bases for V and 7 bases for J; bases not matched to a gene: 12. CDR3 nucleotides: TGTGCCAGCAGCCTAGACGTACAGGGGGAAGGCCAGCCCCAGCATTTT. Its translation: CASSLDVQGEGQPQHF.

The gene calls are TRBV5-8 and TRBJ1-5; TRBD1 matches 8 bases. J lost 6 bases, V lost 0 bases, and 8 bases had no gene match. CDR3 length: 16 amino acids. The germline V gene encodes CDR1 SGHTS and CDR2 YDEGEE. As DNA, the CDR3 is TGTGCCAGCAGCTTGGGGAGACAGGGGTTCGGTCAGCCCCAGCATTTT. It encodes CASSLGRQGFGQPQHF.

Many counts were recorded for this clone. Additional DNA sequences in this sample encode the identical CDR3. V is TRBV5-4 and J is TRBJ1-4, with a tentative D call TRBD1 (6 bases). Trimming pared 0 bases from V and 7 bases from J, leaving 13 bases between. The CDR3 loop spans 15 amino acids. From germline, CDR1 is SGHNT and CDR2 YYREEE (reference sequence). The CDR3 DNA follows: TGTGCCAGCAGCTTGGACAGGGCTCCAAGTGAAAAACTGTTTTTT. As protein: CASSLDRAPSEKLFF.

CDR3 sequence: CASSSEGRNYGYTF. DNA of the CDR3: TGCGCCAGCAGCTCAGAGGGCCGCAACTATGGCTACACCTTC. The rearrangement links TRBV5-1 to TRBJ1-2; no definite D call. V was trimmed by 3 bases and J by 2 bases, leaving 11 bases between them. The CDR3 has 14 residues. Germline V gene data show CDR1 as SGHRS and CDR2 as YFSETQ.

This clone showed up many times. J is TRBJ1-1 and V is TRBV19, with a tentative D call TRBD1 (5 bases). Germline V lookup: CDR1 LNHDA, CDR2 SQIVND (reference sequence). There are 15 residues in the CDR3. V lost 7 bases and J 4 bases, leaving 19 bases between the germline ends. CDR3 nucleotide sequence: TGTGCCAGTACCCCATATACGGCAGGGTTCACTGAAGCTTTCTTT. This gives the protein CASTPYTAGFTEAFF.

The CDR3 region is CASINFDGNYGYTF. CDR3 bases: TGTGCCAGCATTAACTTTGACGGGAACTATGGCTACACCTTC. V usage is TRBV6-5 and J usage is TRBJ1-2, with D unclear. Germline CDR1 MNHEY, CDR2 SVGAGI. Deletions cut 7 bases from V and 2 bases from J, with 14 bases between. This CDR3 is 14 amino acids long.

CDR3 region: CASSFSGGAGAFF. The CDR3 DNA is TGTGCCAGCAGTTTTTCGGGGGGCGCAGGGGCTTTCTTT. The V and J genes are TRBV12-3 or TRBV12-4 and TRBJ1-1; tentatively, D is TRBD1 (6 bases). The CDR3 loop spans 13 amino acids. Trimming stripped 3 bases from V and 11 bases from J, with 16 bases between.

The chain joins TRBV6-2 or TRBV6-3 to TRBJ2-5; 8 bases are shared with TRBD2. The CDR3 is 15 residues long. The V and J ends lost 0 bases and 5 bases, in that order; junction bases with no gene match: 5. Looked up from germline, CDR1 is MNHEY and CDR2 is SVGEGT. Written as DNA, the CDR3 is TGTGCCAGCAGTTACTCCGGGGGGGCCGGGGAGACCCAGTACTTC. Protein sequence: CASSYSGGAGETQYF.

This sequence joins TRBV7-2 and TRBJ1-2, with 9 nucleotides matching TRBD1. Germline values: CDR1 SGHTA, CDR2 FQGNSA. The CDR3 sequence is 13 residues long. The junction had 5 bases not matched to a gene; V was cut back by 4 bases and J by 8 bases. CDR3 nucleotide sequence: TGTGCCAGCAGCTCTGGGACAGGGAGAGGCTACACCTTC. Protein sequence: CASSSGTGRGYTF.

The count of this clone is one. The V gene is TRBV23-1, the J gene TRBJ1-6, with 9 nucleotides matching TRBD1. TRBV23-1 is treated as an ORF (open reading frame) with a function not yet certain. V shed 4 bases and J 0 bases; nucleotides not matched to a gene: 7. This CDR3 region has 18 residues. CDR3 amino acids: CASSPPGQGLSYNSPLHF. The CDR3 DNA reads TGCGCCAGCAGTCCTCCGGGACAGGGCCTCTCCTATAATTCACCCCTCCACTTT.

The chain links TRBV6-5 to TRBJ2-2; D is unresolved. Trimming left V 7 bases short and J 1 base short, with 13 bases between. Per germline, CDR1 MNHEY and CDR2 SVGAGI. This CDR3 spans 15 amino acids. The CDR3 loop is CASKQASLNTGELFF. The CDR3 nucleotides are TGTGCCAGCAAGCAGGCCTCCTTGAACACCGGGGAGCTGTTTTTT.

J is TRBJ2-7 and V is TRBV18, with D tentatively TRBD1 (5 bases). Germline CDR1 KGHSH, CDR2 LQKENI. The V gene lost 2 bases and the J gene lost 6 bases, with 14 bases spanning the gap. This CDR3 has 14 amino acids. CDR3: CASSPKQGRGEQYV. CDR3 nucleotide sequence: TGTGCCAGCTCACCAAAGCAGGGAAGAGGCGAGCAGTACGTC.

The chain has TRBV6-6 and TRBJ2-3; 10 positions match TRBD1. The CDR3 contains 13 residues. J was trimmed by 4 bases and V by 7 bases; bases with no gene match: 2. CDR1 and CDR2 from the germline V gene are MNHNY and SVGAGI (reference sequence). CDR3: CASTGQGSDTQYF. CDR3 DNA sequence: TGTGCCAGCACGGGACAGGGGTCAGATACGCAGTATTTT.

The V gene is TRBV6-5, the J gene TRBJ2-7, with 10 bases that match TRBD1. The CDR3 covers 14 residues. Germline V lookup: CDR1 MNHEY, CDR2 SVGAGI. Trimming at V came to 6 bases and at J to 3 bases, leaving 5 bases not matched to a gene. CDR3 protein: CASRTRTGGYEQYV. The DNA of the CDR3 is TGTGCCAGCAGAACACGGACAGGGGGCTACGAGCAGTACGTC.

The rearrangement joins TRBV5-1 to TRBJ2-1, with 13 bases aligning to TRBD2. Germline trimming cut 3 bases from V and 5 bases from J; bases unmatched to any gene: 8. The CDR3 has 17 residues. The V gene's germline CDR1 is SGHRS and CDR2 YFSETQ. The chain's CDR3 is CASSWTTSGGIDNEQFF. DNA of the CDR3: TGCGCCAGCAGCTGGACGACTAGCGGGGGGATCGACAATGAGCAGTTCTTC.

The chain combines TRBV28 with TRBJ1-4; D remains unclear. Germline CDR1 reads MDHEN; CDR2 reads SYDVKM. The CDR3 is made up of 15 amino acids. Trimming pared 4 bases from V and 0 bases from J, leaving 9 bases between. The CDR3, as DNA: TGTGCCAGCAGTTCCCCAGACACAACTAATGAAAAACTGTTTTTT. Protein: CASSSPDTTNEKLFF.